This T cell receptor (beta chain) was sequenced for a study of CD8 T cells in ankylosing spondylitis listed by TCRdb under 2017. Regarding the complete study: The study set out to find disease-linked TCR variants by profiling T cell receptor beta repertoires in ankylosing spondylitis patients and healthy donors. The whole study cohort included over a hundred healthy donors and roughly 24 ankylosing spondylitis patients. Samples of peripheral blood were taken, and for ankylosing spondylitis patients, synovial fluid was collected as well. The paper as a whole reports these results and caveats: The disease-linked clones were reported as significantly enriched in matched synovial fluid samples from ankylosing spondylitis patients. The disease-linked clones had a CD8+ phenotype and were found at relatively low frequencies in peripheral blood. Some motif variants were previously reported in synovial fluid and blood of reactive arthritis patients, suggesting common disease-initiation mechanisms. Blood from ankylosing spondylitis patients appeared to be characterized by a TCR beta motif composed of roughly eight highly homologous amino acid variants.

Based on the germline V gene (reference sequence), the CDR1 and CDR2 sequences are SGHAT and FQDESV. The germline V end is reduced by 9 bases and the J end by 1 base; junction bases left unmatched: 17. From the cysteine through the phenylalanine, the CDR3 covers 18 amino acids. The only DNA kept is the CDR3, 54 bases in frame from the first base. The reads were generated on an Illumina HiSeq 2500. Quantitative 5'-RACE with molecular barcodes was used to prepare TCR beta libraries. The published analysis was carried out like this. A new computational method based on a probabilistic model of VDJ rearrangement was used to identify disease-linked TCR variants. The raw public data were reprocessed by TCRdb itself: fastp quality trimming at Q25, MiXCR clonotype calling, in-frame beta chains only. Duplicate CDR3 protein sequences are folded into a single record with the most common DNA and genes. These V and J calls rely on TCRdb rather than the paper's analysis. This sample has some 450,000 distinct CDR3 sequences in its table, and approximately 17% of those were observed once. The biggest ten clones account for over 1% of the sample.

Comments on this clonotype: What antigen it recognizes has not been identified. No clone much larger than this one lies a single base away; base qualities are absent.

The source material was blood, either unsorted or a sorted T cell fraction (not recorded which). This chain joins TRBV11-1 to TRBJ2-5; TRBD2 agrees with 10 junctional bases. The sequence was obtained from a male donor with ankylosing spondylitis. The CDR3 region: CASLVASGSEGPQETQYF. The bases are TGTGCCAGTTTAGTGGCTAGCGGGAGTGAGGGTCCCCAAGAGACCCAGTACTTC.